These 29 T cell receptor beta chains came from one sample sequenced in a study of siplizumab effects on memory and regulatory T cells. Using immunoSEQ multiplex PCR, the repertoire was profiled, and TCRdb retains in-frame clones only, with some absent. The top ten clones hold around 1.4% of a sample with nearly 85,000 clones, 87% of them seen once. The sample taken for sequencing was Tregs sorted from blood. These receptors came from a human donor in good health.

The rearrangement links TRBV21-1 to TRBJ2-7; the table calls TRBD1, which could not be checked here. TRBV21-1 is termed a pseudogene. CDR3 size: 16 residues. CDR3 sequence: CASSKDGTKTSYEQYF. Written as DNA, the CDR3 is TGTGCCAGCAGCAAAGATGGGACAAAGACATCCTACGAGCAGTACTTC.

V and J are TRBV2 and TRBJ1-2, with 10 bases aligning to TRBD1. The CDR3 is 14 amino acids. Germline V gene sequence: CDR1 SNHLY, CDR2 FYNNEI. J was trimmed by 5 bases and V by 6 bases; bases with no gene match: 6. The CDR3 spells CASSRDRGSYGYTF. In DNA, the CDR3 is TGTGCCAGCAGCCGGGACAGGGGTAGTTATGGCTACACCTTC.

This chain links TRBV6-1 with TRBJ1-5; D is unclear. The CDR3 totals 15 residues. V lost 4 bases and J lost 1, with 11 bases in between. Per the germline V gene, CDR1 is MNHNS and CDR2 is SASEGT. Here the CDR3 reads CASSGGPQSNQPQHF. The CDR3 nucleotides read TGTGCCAGCAGTGGCGGCCCGCAGAGCAATCAGCCCCAGCATTTT.

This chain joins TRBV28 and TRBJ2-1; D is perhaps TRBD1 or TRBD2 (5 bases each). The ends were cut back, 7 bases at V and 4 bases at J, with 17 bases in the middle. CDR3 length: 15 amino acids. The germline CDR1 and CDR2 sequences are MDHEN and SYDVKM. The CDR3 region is CASTPPRGDYNEQFF. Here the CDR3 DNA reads TGTGCCAGCACCCCCCCGAGAGGGGATTACAATGAGCAGTTCTTC.

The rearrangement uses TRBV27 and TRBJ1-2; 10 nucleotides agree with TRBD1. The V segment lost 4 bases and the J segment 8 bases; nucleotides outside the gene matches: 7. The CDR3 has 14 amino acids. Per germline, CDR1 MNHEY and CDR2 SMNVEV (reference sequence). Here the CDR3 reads CASSSGQGVSGYTF. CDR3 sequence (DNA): TGTGCCAGCAGTTCAGGACAGGGGGTAAGCGGCTACACCTTC.

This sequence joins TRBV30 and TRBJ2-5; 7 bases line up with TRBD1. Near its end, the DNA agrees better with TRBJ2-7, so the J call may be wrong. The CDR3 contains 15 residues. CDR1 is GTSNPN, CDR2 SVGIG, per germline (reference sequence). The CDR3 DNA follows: TGTGCCTGGAACCTACCTTACAGGGGAAGCTACGAGCAGTACTTC. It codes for CAWNLPYRGSYEQYF.

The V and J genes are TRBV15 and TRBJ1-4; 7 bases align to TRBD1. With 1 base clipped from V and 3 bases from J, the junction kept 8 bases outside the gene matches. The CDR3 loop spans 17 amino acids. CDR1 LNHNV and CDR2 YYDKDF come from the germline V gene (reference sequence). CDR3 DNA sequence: TGTGCCACCAGCAGAGGAAAATCCGGGACAGCTAATGAAAAACTGTTTTTT. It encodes CATSRGKSGTANEKLFF.

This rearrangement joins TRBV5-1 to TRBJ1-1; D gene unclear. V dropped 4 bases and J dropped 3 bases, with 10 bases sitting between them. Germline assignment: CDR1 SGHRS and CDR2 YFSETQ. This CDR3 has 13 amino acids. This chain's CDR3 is CASSRFRDTEAFF. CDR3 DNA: TGCGCCAGCAGCCGCTTCCGAGACACTGAAGCTTTCTTT.

CDR3 DNA sequence: TGCGCCAGCAGCTTGGTCTACAGGTCTTCGAACACTGAAGCTTTCTTT. Translation: CASSLVYRSSNTEAFF. The chain has TRBV5-1 and TRBJ1-1; possible D gene TRBD1, 5 bases. V shed 0 bases and J shed 1 base, with 13 bases lying between them. The CDR3 runs to 16 residues. CDR1 is SGHRS and CDR2 is YFSETQ in the germline V gene.

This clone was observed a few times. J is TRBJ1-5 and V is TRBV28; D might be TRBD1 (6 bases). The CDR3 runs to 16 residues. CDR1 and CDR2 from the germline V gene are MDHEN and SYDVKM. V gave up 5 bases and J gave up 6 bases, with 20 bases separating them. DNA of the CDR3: TGTGCCAGCAGTCCCCGGACAGCAACGAGTGGTCAGCCCCAGCATTTT. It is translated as CASSPRTATSGQPQHF.

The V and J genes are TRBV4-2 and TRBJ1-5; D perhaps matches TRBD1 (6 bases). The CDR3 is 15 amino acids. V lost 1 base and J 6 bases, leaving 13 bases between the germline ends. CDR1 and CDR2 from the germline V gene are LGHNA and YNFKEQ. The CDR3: CASSQVHGGSQPQHF. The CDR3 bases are TGTGCCAGCAGCCAAGTACATGGGGGCTCTCAGCCCCAGCATTTT.

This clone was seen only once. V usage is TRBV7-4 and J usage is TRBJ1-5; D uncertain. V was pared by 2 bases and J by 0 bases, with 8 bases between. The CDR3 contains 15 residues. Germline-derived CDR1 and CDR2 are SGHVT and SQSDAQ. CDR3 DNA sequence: TGTGCCAGCAGCTTACAGTCCGATAGCAATCAGCCCCAGCATTTT. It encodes CASSLQSDSNQPQHF.

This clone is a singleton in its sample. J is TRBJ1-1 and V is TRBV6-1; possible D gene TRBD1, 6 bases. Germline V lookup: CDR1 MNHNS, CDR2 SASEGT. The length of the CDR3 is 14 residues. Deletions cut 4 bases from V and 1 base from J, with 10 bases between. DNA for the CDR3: TGTGCCAGCAGTGCGGGGACACAGAACACTGAAGCTTTCTTT. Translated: CASSAGTQNTEAFF.

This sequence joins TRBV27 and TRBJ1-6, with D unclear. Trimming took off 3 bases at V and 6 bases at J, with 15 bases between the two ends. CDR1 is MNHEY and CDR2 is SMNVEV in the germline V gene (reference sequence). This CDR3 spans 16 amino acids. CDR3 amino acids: CASSFEPRPVNSPLHF. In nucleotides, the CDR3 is TGTGCCAGCAGTTTTGAACCCAGGCCAGTTAATTCACCCCTCCACTTT.

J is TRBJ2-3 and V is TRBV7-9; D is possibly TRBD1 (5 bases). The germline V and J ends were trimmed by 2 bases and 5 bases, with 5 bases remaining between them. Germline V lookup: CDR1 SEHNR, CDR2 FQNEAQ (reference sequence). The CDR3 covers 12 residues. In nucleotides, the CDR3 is TGTGCCAGCAGCTTACAGGGAGATACGCAGTATTTT. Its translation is CASSLQGDTQYF.

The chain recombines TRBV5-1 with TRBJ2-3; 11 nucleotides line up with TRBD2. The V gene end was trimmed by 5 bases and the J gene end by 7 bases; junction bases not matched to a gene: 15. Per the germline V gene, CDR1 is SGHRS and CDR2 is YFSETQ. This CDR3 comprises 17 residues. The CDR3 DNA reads TGCGCCAGCAGGAGTACCCTAGCGGGGGGATTAGTGAATACGCAGTATTTT. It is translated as CASRSTLAGGLVNTQYF.

CDR3 nucleotides: TGTGCTAGTGGTTTAACCAGCGGCACAGATACGCAGTATTTT. It is translated as CASGLTSGTDTQYF. The chain uses TRBV12-5 and TRBJ2-3; D is unresolved. The CDR3 has 14 residues. Germline V gene data show CDR1 as LGHNT and CDR2 as FRNRAP. Trimming left V 3 bases short and J 1 base short, with 8 bases between.

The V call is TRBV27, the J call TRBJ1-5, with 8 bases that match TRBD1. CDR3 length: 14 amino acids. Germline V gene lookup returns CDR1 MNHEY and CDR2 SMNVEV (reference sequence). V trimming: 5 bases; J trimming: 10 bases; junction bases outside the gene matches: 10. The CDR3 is CASSKTGGVSPQHF. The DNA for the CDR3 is TGTGCCAGCAGTAAAACAGGGGGAGTCAGTCCCCAGCATTTT.

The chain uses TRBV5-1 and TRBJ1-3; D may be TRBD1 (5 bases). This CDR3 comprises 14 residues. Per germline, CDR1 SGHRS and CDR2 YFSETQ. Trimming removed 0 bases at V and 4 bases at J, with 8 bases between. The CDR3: CASSLVTDGNTIYF. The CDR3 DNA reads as TGCGCCAGCAGCTTGGTGACAGACGGAAACACCATATATTTT.

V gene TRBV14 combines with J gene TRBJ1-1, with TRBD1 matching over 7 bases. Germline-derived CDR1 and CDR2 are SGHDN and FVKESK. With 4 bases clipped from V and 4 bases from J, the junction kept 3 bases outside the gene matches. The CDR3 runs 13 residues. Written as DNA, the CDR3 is TGTGCCAGCAGCCCAGACAGGGTCACTGAAGCTTTCTTT. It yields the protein CASSPDRVTEAFF.

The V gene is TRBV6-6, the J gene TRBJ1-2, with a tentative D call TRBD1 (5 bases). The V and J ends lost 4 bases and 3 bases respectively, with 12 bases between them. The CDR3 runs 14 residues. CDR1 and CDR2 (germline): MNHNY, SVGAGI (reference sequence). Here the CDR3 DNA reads TGTGCCAGCAGTTTTACAGACAGAGACTATGGCTACACCTTC. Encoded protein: CASSFTDRDYGYTF.

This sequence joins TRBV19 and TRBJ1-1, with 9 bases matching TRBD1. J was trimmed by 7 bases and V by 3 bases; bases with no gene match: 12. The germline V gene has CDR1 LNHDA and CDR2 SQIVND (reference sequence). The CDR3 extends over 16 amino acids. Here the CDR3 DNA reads TGTGCCAGTAGTATCCCGGACAGGGGCGTATACATTGAAGCTTTCTTT. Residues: CASSIPDRGVYIEAFF.

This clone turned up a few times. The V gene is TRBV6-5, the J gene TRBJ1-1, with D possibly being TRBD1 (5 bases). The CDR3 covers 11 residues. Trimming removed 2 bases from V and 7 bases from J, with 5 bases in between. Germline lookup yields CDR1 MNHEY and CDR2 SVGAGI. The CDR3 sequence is CASSYQGEAFF. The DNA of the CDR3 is TGTGCCAGCAGTTACCAGGGTGAAGCTTTCTTT.

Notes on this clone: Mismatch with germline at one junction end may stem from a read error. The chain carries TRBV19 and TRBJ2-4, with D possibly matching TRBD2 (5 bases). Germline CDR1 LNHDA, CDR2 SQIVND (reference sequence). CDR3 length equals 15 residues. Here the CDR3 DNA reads TGCGGTTCAGCGCATACATCGGGGGCCAAAAACATTCAGTACTTC. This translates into CGSAHTSGAKNIQYF.

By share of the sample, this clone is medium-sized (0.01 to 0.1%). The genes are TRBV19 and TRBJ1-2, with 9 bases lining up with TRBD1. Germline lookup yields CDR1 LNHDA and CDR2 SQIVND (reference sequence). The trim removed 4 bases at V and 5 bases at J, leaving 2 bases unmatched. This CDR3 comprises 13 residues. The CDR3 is CASSTDRGYGYTF. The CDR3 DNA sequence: TGTGCCAGTAGTACGGACAGGGGATATGGCTACACCTTC.

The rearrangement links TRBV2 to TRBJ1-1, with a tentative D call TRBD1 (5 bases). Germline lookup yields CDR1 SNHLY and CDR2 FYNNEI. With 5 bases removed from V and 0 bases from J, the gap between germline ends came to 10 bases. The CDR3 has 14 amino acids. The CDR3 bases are TGTGCCAGCAGTCGGACACAAGTGAACACTGAAGCTTTCTTT. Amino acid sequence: CASSRTQVNTEAFF.

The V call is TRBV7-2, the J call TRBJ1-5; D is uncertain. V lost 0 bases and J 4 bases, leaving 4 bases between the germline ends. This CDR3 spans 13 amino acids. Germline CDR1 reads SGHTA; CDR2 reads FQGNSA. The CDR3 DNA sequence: TGTGCCAGCAGCTTAGCCCAGAATCAGCCCCAGCATTTT. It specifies CASSLAQNQPQHF.

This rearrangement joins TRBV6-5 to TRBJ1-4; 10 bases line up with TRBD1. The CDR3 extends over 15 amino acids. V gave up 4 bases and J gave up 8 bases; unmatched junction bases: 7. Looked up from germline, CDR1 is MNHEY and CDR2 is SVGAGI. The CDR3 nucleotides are TGTGCCAGCAGTTCGATCGGGACAGGGGACGAAAAACTGTTTTTT. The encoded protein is CASSSIGTGDEKLFF.

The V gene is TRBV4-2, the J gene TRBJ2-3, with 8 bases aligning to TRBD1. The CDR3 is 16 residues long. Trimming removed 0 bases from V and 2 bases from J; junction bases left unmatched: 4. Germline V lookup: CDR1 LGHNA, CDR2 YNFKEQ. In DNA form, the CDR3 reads TGTGCCAGCAGCCAAGAGGGGGACAGGATCACAGATACGCAGTATTTT. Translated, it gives CASSQEGDRITDTQYF.